This is a list of T cell receptor beta chains from one sample in a study of STAT5B mutations in CD4+ large granular lymphocyte leukemia. Profiling relied on immunoSEQ multiplex PCR, and the TCRdb table lists in-frame clones only, not all of them. The table lists tens of thousands of clones, over 70% of them singletons. Sequencing was performed on CD4+ T cells from blood buffy coats. These receptors all stem from a human donor in good health. Each CDR3 is given with its conserved first and last residue. A D gene is named only where the DNA matches it firmly. Size values are once, few and many counts, or a class for expanded clones, and some rows have none.

J	size	D	V	DNA	CDR3
TRBJ2-3	-	-	TRBV6-6	TGTGCCAGCAGGCGGGACAGCACAGATACGCAGTATTTT	CASRRDSTDTQYF
TRBJ2-5	-	-	TRBV6-6	TGTGCCAGCAGTTACCCAGGGTTCCAAGAGACCCAGTACTTC	CASSYPGFQETQYF
TRBJ1-6	-	TRBD1	TRBV6-5	TGTGCCAGCAGTTCGGACAGGTTTGGCTCACCCCTCCACTTT	CASSSDRFGSPLHF
TRBJ1-5	once	TRBD1	TRBV7-8	TGTGCCAGCAGCCGCAGGGGGCTTGGCAATCAGCCCCAGCATTTT	CASSRRGLGNQPQHF
TRBJ1-2	-	-	TRBV14	TGTGCCAGCAGCCAAGCAACCCCGGTGGGCGGACGCGGCTACACCTTC	CASSQATPVGGRGYTF
TRBJ2-7	few	TRBD2	TRBV19	TGTGCCAGGCTGTATAGGCGGGGGGCTTACGAGCAGTACTTC	CARLYRRGAYEQYF
TRBJ2-2	once	-	TRBV9	TGTGCCAGCAGCGTAAGCGGCGGGCCCTACACCGGGGAGCTGTTTTTT	CASSVSGGPYTGELFF
TRBJ1-5	few	-	TRBV19	TGTGCCAGTAGTCTCCTCGGCAGGGCTGGCAATCAGCCCCAGCATTTT	CASSLLGRAGNQPQHF
TRBJ1-2	-	TRBD1	TRBV7-2	TGTGCCAGCAGCTTAACCCAGGGGGGTTCAGATGGCTACACCTTC	CASSLTQGGSDGYTF
TRBJ1-1	-	-	TRBV11-2	TGTGCCAGCAGCTGGTACCAGGGAGGCACTGAAGCTTTCTTT	CASSWYQGGTEAFF
TRBJ1-1	-	TRBD1	TRBV5-1	TGCGCCAGCAGCGGGACCGGGACAGCGAACACTGAAGCTTTCTTT	CASSGTGTANTEAFF
TRBJ1-1	once	-	TRBV25-1	TGTGCCAGCATGTCGGCGACGCCTGAAGCTTTCTTT	CASMSATPEAFF
TRBJ1-2	-	TRBD1	TRBV25-1	TGTGCCAGCAGTGGAAGACCCGGGACAGGGGCAACTAACTATGGCTACACCTTC	CASSGRPGTGATNYGYTF
TRBJ2-5	-	-	TRBV6-5	TGTGCCACCAGAGCAATAGGATTTGGTCAAGAGACCCAGTACTTC	CATRAIGFGQETQYF
TRBJ2-3	-	TRBD2	TRBV19	TGTGCCAGTAGTATGGGGAGGGATGTAGATACGCAGTATTTT	CASSMGRDVDTQYF